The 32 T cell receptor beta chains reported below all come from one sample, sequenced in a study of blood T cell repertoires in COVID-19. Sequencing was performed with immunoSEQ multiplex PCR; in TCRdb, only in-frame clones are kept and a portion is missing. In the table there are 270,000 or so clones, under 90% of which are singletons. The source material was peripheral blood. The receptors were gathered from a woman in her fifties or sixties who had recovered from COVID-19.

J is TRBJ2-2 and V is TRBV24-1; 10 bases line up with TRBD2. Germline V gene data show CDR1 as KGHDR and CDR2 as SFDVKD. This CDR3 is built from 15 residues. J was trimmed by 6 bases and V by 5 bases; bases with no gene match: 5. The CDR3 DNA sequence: TGTGCCACCAGTGGAACTAGCGGGAAACCCGGGGAGCTGTTTTTT. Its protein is CATSGTSGKPGELFF.

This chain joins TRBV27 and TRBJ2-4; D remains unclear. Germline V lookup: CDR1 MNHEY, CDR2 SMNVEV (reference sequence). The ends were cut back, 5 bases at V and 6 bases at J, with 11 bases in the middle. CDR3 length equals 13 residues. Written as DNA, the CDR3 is TGTGCCAGCAGTGCCACCAGTGGAAACATTCAGTACTTC. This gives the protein CASSATSGNIQYF.

CDR3 in amino acids: CASRIPTSGASEQYF. The CDR3 DNA follows: TGTGCCAGCAGGATACCAACTAGCGGGGCTTCCGAGCAGTACTTC. V and J are TRBV28 and TRBJ2-7, with 10 bases that match TRBD2. The length of the CDR3 is 15 residues. CDR1 and CDR2 (germline): MDHEN, SYDVKM. Trimming at V came to 6 bases and at J to 6 bases, leaving 11 bases not matched to a gene.

Written as DNA, the CDR3 is TGCGCCAGCGGTTCGAGGATCTTGCGGCGGGCCGGCACAGATACGCAGTATTTT. It specifies CASGSRILRRAGTDTQYF. The chain carries TRBV5-1 and TRBJ2-3; tentative D call: TRBD2 (5 bases). The CDR3 extends over 18 amino acids. Trimming pared 7 bases from V and 1 base from J, leaving 25 bases between. Germline V lookup: CDR1 SGHRS, CDR2 YFSETQ.

CDR3 DNA: TGTGCCAGCAGGTACGGGACTAGCGGGCCCGGGGAGCTGTTTTTT. Residues: CASRYGTSGPGELFF. The rearrangement links TRBV3-1 (or the pseudogene TRBV3-2) to TRBJ2-2, with 12 bases fitting TRBD2. The CDR3 sequence is 15 residues long. Trimming removed 6 bases from V and 6 bases from J; junction bases left unmatched: 5. From germline, CDR1 is LGHDT and CDR2 YNNKEL (reference sequence).

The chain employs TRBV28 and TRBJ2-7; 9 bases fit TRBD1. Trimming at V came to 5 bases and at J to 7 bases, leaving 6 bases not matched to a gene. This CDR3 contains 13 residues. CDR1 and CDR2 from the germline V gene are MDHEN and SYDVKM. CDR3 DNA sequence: TGTGCCAGCAGTGGCGGGACAGGGCTAGAGCAGTACTTC. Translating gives CASSGGTGLEQYF.

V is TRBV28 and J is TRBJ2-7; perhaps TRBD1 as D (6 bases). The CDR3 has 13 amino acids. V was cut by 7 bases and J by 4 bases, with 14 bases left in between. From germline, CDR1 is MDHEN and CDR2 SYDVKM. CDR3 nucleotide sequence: TGTGCCAGCACCTCGCCAGGGACATACGAGCAGTACTTC. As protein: CASTSPGTYEQYF.

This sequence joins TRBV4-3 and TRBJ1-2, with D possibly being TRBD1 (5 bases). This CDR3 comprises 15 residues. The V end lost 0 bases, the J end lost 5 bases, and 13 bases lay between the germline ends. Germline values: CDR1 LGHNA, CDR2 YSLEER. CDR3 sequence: CASSQDLGTPYGYTF. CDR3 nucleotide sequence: TGCGCCAGCAGCCAAGATCTGGGGACTCCTTATGGCTACACCTTC.

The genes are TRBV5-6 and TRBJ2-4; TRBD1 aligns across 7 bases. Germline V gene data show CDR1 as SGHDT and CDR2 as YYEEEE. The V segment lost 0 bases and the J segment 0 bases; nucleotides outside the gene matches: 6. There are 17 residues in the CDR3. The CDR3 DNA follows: TGTGCCAGCAGCTTGGTGGGACAGACCTTAGCCAAAAACATTCAGTACTTC. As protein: CASSLVGQTLAKNIQYF.

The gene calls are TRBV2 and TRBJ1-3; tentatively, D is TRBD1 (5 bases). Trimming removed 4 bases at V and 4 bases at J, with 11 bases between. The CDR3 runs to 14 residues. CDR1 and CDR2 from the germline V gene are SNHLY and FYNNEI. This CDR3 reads CASSAGRSGNTIYF. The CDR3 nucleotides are TGTGCCAGCAGTGCAGGGCGGTCCGGAAACACCATATATTTT.

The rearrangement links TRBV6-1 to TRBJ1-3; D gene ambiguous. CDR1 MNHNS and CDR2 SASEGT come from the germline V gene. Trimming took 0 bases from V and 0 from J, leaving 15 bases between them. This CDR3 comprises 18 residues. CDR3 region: CASSEAPARHSSGNTIYF. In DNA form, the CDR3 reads TGTGCCAGCAGTGAAGCGCCCGCCCGGCACAGCTCTGGAAACACCATATATTTT.

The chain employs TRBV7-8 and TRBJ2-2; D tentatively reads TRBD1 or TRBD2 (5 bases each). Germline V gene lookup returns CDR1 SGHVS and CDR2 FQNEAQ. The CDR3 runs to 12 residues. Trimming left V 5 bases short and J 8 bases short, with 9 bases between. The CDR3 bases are TGTGCCAGCAGCCTAGGGGAGGGGGAGCTGTTTTTT. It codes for CASSLGEGELFF.

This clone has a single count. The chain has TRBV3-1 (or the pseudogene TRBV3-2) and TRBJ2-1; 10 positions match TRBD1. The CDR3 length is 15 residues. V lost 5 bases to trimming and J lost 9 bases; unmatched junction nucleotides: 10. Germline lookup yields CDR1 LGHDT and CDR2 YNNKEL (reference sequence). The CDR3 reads CASSRLGQGFGEQFF. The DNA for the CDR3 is TGTGCCAGCAGCAGATTGGGACAGGGGTTCGGTGAGCAGTTCTTC.

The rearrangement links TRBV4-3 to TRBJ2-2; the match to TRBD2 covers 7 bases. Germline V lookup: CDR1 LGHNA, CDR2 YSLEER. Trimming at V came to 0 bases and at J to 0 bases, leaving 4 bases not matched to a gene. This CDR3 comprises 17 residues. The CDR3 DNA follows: TGCGCCAGCAGCCAAGAGTGGCTAGCGGCGAACACCGGGGAGCTGTTTTTT. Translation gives CASSQEWLAANTGELFF.

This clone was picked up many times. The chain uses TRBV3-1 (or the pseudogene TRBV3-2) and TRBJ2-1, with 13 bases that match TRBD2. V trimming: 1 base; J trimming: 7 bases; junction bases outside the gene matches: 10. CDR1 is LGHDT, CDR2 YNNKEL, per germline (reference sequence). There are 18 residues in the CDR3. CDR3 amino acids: CASSQGVTSGRASNEQFF. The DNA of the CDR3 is TGTGCCAGCAGCCAAGGGGTAACTAGCGGGAGGGCGTCAAATGAGCAGTTCTTC.

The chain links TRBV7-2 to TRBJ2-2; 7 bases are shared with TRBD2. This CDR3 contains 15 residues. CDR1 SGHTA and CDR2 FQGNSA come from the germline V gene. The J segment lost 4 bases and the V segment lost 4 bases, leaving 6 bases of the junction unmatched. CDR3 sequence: CASSYERTSTGELFF. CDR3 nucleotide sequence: TGTGCCAGCAGCTACGAACGGACTAGCACCGGGGAGCTGTTTTTT.

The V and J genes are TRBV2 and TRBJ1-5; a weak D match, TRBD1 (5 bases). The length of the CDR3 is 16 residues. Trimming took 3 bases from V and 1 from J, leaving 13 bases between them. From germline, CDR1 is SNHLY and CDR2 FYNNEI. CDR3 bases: TGTGCCAGCAGTGAGCAGGGCCCTGGGAGCAATCAGCCCCAGCATTTT. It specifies CASSEQGPGSNQPQHF.

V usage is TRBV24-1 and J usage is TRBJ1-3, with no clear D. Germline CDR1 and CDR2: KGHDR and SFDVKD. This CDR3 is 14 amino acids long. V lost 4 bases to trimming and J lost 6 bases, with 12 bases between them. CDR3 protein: CATSENGEENTIYF. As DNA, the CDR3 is TGTGCCACCAGTGAGAACGGAGAGGAAAACACCATATATTTT.

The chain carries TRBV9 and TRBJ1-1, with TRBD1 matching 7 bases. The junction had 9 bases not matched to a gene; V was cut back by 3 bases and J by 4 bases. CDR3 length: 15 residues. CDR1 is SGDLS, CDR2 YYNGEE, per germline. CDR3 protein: CASSEWTGLSTEAFF. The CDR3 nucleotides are TGTGCCAGCAGCGAATGGACAGGTCTGAGCACTGAAGCTTTCTTT. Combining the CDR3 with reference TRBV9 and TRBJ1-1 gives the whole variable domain DSGVTQTPKHLITATGQRVTLRCSPRSGDLSVYWYQQSLDQGLQFLIQYYNGEERAKGNILERFSAQQFPDLHSELNLSSLELGDSALYFCASSEWTGLSTEAFFGQGTRLTVV.

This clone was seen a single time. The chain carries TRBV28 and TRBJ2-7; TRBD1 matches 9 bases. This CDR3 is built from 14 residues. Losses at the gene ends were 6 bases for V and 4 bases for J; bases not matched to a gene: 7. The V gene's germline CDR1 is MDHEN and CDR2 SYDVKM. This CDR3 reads CASSRTGVAYEQYF. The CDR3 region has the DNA TGTGCCAGCAGCAGGACAGGGGTCGCGTACGAGCAGTACTTC.

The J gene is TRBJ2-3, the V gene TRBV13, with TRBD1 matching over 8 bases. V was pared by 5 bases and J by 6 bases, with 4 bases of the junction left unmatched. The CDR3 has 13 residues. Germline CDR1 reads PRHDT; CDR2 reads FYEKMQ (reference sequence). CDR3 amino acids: CASSDRGTDTQYF. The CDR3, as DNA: TGTGCCAGCAGCGACAGGGGAACGGATACGCAGTATTTT.

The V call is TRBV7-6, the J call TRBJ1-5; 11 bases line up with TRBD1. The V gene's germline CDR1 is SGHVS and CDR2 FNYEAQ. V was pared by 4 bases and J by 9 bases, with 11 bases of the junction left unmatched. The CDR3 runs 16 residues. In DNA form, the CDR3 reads TGTGCCAGCAGCTCAGCCAGGGACAGGGGGTATAGGCCCCAGCATTTT. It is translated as CASSSARDRGYRPQHF.

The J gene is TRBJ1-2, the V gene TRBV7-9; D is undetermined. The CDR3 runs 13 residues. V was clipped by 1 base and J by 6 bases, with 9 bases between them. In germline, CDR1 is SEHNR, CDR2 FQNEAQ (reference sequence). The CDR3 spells CASSLDMGHGYTF. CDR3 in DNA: TGTGCCAGCAGCTTAGACATGGGCCATGGCTACACCTTC. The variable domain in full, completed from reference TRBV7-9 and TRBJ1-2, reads DTGVSQNPRHKITKRGQNVTFRCDPISEHNRLYWYRQTLGQGPEFLTYFQNEAQLEKSRLLSDRFSAERPKGSFSTLEIQRTEQGDSAMYLCASSLDMGHGYTFGSGTRLTVV.

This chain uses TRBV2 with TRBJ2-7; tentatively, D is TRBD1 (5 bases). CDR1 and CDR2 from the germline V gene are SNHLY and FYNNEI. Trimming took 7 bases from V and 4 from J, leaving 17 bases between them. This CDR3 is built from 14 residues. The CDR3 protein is CASNPRKGLYEQYF. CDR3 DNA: TGTGCCAGCAATCCTCGGAAGGGGCTATACGAGCAGTACTTC. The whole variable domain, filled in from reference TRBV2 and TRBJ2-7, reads EPEVTQTPSHQVTQMGQEVILRCVPISNHLYFYWYRQILGQKVEFLVSFYNNEISEKSEIFDDQFSVERPDGSNFTLKIRSTKLEDSAMYFCASNPRKGLYEQYFGPGTRLTVT.

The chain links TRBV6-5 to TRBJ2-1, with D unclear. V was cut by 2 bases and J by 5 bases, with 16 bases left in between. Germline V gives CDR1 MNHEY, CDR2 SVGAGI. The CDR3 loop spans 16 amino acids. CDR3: CASSYTKAFGDNEQFF. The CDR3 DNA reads TGTGCCAGCAGTTACACTAAGGCTTTCGGCGACAATGAGCAGTTCTTC.

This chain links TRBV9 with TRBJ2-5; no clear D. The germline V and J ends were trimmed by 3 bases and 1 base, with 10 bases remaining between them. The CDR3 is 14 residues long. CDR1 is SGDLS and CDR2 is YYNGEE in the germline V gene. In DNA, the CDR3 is TGTGCCAGCAGCGCCCACGTAGTCCAAGAGACCCAGTACTTC. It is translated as CASSAHVVQETQYF.

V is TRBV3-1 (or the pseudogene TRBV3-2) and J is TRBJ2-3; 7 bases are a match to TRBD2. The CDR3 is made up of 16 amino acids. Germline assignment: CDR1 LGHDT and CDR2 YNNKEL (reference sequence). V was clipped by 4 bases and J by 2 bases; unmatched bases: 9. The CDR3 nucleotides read TGTGCCAGCAGCCCCATCACTAGCGCATCCACAGATACGCAGTATTTT. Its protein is CASSPITSASTDTQYF.

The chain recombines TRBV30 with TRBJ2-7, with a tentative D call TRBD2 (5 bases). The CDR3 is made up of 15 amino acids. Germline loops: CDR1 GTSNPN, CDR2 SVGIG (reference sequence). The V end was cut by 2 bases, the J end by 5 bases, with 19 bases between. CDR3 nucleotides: TGTGCCTGGAGTCGCGGGCCCCACCAGGCGGACGAGCAGTACTTC. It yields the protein CAWSRGPHQADEQYF.

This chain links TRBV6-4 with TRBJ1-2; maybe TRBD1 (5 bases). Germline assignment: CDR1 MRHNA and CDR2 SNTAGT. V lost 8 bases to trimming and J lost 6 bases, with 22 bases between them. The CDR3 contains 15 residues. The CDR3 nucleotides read TGTGCCAGCCTCGCATGGCGGCAGGGTAAGGATGGCTACACCTTC. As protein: CASLAWRQGKDGYTF.

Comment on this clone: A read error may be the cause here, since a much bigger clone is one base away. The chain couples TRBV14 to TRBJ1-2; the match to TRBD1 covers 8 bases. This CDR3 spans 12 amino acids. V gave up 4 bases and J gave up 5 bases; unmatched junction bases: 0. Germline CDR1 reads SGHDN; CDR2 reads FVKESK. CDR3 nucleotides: TGTGCCAGCAGCCGACAGGGGTATGGCTACACCTTC. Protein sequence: CASSRQGYGYTF.

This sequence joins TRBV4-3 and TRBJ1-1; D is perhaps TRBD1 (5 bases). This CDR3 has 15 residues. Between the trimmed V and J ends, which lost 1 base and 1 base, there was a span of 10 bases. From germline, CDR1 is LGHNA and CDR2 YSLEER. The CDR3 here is CASSQVDSQNTEAFF. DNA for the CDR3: TGCGCCAGCAGCCAAGTTGACAGCCAGAACACTGAAGCTTTCTTT.

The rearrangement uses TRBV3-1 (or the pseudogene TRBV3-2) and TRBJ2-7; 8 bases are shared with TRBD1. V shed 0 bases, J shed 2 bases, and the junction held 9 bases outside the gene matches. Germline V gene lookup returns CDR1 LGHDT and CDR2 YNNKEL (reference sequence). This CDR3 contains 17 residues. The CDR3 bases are TGTGCCAGCAGCCAAGATCGCGACAGGGGACCGGCCTACGAGCAGTACTTC. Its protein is CASSQDRDRGPAYEQYF.